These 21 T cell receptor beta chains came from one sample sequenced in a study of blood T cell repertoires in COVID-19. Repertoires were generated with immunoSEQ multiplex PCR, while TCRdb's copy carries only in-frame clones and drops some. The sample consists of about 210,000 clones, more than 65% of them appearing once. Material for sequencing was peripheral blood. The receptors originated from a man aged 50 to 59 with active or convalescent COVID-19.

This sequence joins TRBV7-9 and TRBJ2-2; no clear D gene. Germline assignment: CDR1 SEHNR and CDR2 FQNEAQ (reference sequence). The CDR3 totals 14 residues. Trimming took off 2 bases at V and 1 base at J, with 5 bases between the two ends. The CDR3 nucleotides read TGTGCCAGCAGCTTAACTGTGAACACCGGGGAGCTGTTTTTT. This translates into CASSLTVNTGELFF.

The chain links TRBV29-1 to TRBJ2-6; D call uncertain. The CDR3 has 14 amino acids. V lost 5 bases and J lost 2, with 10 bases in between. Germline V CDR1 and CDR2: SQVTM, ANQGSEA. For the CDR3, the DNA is TGCAGCGTTTCCCCCCAGGCTGGGGCCAACGTCCTGACTTTC. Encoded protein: CSVSPQAGANVLTF.

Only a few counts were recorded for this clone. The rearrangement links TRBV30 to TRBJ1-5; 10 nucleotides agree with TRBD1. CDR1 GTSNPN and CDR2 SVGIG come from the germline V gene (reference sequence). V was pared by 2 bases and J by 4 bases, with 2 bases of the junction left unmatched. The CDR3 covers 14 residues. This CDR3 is CAWSLGQGNQPQHF. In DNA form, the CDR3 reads TGTGCCTGGAGTTTGGGACAGGGGAATCAGCCCCAGCATTTT. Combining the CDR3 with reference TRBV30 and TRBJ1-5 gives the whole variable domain SQTIHQWPATLVQPVGSPLSLECTVEGTSNPNLYWYRQAAGRGLQLLFYSVGIGQISSEVPQNLSASRPQDRQFILSSKKLLLSDSGFYLCAWSLGQGNQPQHFGDGTRLSIL.

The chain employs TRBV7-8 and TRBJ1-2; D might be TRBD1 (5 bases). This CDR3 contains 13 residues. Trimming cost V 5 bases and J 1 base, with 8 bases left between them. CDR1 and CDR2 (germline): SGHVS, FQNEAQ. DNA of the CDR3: TGTGCCAGCAGCCCCGACAGTAACTATGGCTACACCTTC. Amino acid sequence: CASSPDSNYGYTF.

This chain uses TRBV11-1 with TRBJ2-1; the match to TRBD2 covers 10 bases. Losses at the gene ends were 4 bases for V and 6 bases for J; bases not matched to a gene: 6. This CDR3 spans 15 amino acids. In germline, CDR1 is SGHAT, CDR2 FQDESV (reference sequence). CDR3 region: CASSSAGGPGNEQFF. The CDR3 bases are TGTGCCAGCAGCTCAGCGGGGGGGCCGGGCAATGAGCAGTTCTTC. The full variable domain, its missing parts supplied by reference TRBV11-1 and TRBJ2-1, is EAEVAQSPRYKITEKSQAVAFWCDPISGHATLYWYRQILGQGPELLVQFQDESVVDDSQLPKDRFSAERLKGVDSTLKIQPAELGDSAMYLCASSSAGGPGNEQFFGPGTRLTVL.

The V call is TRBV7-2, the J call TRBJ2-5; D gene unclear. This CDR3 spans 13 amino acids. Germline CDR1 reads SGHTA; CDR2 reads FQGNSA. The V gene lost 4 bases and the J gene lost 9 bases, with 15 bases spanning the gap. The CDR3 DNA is TGTGCCAGCAGCTATATTTTTCGGAGCGCCCAGTACTTC. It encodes CASSYIFRSAQYF.

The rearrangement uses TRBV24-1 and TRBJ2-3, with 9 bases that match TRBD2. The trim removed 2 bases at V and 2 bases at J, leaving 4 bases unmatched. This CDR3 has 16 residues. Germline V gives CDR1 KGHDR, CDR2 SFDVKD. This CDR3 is CATSDSRGGVTDTQYF. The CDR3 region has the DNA TGTGCCACCAGTGATTCCCGCGGGGGGGTCACAGATACGCAGTATTTT.

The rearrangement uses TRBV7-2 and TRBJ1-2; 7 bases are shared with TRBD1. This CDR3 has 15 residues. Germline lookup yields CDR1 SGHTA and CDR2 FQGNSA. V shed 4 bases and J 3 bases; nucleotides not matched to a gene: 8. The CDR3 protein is CASSSYRGPDYGYTF. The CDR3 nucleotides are TGTGCCAGCAGCTCTTACAGGGGTCCCGACTATGGCTACACCTTC. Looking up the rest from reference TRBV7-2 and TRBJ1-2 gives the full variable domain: GAGVSQSPSNKVTEKGKDVELRCDPISGHTALYWYRQSLGQGLEFLIYFQGNSAPDKSGLPSDRFSAERTGGSVSTLTIQRTQQEDSAVYLCASSSYRGPDYGYTFGSGTRLTVV.

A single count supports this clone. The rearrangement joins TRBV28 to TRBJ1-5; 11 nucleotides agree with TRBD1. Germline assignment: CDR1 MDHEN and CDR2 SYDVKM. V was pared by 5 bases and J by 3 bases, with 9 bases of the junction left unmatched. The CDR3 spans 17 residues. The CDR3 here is CASSPRGQGVNNQPQHF. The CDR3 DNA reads TGTGCCAGCAGTCCCCGGGGACAGGGGGTAAACAATCAGCCCCAGCATTTT.

The CDR3 bases are TGTGCCAGCAGTTACCCCGGACTACTAGCGGGGGTAACAGATACGCAGTATTTT. It encodes CASSYPGLLAGVTDTQYF. The V call is TRBV6-2 or TRBV6-3, the J call TRBJ2-3, with 11 bases fitting TRBD2. CDR1 and CDR2 (germline): MNHEY, SVGEGT. CDR3 length: 18 amino acids. V shed 2 bases and J 3 bases; nucleotides not matched to a gene: 10.

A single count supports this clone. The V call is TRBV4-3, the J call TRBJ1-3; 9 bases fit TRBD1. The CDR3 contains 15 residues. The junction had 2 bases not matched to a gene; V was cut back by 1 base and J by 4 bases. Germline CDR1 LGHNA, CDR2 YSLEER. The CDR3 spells CASSQGTGAGNTIYF. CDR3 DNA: TGCGCCAGCAGCCAAGGGACAGGGGCGGGAAACACCATATATTTT.

CDR3 region: CASSWEQGHNNQPQHF. CDR3 nucleotides: TGTGCCAGCAGCTGGGAGCAGGGACACAACAATCAGCCCCAGCATTTT. The chain links TRBV11-2 to TRBJ1-5, with D tentatively TRBD1 (6 bases). Between the trimmed V and J ends, which lost 4 bases and 3 bases, there was a span of 16 bases. The CDR3 runs 16 residues. The V gene's germline CDR1 is SGHAT and CDR2 FQNNGV.

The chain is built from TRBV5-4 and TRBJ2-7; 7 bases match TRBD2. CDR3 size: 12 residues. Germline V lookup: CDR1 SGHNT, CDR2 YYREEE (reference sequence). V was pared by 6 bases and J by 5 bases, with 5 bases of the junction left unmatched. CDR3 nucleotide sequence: TGTGCCAGCAACGCGGGAGACGACGAGCAGTACTTC. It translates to CASNAGDDEQYF.

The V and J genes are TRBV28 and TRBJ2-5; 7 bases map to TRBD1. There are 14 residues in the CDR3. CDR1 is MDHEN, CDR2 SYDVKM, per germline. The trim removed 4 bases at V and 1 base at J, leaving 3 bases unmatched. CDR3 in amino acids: CASSSQGFQETQYF. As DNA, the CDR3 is TGTGCCAGCAGTTCACAGGGGTTCCAAGAGACCCAGTACTTC.

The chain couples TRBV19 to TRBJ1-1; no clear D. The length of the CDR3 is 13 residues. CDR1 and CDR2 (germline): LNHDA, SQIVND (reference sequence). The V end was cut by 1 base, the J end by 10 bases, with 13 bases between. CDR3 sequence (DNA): TGTGCCAGTAGTATAGCGAAGAACTTGAGAGCTTTCTTT. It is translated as CASSIAKNLRAFF.

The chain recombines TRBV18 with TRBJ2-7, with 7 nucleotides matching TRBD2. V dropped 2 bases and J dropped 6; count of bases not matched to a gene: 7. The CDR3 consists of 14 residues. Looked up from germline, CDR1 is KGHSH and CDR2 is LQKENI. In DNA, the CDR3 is TGTGCCAGCTCACCAGGACTAGTCTCTGGCGAGCAGTACGTC. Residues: CASSPGLVSGEQYV.

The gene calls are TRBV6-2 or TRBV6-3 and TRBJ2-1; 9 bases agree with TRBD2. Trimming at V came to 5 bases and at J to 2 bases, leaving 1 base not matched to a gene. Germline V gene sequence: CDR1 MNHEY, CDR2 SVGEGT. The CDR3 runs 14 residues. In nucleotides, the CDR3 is TGTGCCAGCAGTCGACTAGCGGCCTACAATGAGCAGTTCTTC. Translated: CASSRLAAYNEQFF.

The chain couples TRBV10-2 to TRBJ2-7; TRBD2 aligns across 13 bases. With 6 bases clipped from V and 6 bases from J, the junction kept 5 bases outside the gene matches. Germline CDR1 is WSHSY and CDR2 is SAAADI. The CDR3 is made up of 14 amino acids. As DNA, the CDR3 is TGCGCCAGCAGAGAATGGACTAGCGGGAGCGAGCAGTACTTC. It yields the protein CASREWTSGSEQYF.

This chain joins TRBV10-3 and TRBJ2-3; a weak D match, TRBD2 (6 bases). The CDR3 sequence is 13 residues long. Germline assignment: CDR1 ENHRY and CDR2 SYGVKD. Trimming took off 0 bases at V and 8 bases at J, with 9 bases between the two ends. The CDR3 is CAISESRGGTQYF. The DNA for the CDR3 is TGTGCCATCAGTGAGTCAAGGGGAGGTACGCAGTATTTT.

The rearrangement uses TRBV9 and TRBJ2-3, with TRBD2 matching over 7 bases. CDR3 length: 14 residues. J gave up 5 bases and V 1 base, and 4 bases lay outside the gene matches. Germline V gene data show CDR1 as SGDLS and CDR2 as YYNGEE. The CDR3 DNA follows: TGTGCCAGCAGCGTAAGTGGGGGGGGAGATACGCAGTATTTT. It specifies CASSVSGGGDTQYF.

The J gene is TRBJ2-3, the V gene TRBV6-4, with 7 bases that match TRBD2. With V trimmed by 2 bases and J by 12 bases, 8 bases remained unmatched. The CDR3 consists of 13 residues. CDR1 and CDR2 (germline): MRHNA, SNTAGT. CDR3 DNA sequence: TGTGCCAGCAGTGACCCGAGGACTAGACAACAGTATTTT. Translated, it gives CASSDPRTRQQYF.